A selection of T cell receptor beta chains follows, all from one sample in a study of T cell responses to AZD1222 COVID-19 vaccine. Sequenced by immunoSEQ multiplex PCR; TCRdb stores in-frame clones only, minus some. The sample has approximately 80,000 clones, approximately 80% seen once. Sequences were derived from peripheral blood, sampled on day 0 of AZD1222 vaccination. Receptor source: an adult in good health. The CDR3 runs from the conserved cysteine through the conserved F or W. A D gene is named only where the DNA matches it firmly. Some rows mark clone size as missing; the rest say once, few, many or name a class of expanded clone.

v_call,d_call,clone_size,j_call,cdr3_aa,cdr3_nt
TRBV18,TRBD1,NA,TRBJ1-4,CASSPWGQGDEKLFF,TGTGCCAGCTCACCATGGGGACAGGGAGATGAAAAACTGTTTTTT
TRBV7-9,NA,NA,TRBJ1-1,CASSLAGGSANTEAFF,TGTGCCAGCAGCTTAGCAGGAGGTTCAGCGAACACTGAAGCTTTCTTT
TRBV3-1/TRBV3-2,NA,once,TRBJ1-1,CASSQDLGTRMNTEAFF,TGTGCCAGCAGCCAAGACCTCGGGACCCGAATGAACACTGAAGCTTTCTTT
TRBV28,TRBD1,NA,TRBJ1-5,CASSYGQGKNQPQHF,TGTGCCAGCAGCTATGGACAGGGGAAAAATCAGCCCCAGCATTTT
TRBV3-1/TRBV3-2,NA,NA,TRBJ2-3,CASSRGTRSTDTQYF,TGTGCCAGCAGCCGAGGGACTCGAAGCACAGATACGCAGTATTTT
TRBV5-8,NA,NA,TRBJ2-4,CASSSGLLTKNIQYF,TGTGCCAGCAGCTCGGGACTTCTAACCAAAAACATTCAGTACTTC
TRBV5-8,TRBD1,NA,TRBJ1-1,CASSLGTGSTEAFF,TGTGCCAGCAGCCTCGGGACAGGGTCTACTGAAGCTTTCTTT
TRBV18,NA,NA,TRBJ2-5,CASSPPGGDRETQYF,TGTGCCAGCTCACCACCGGGGGGGGACAGAGAGACCCAGTACTTC
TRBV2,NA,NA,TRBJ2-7,CASSEASEQYF,TGTGCCAGCAGCGAAGCCTCCGAGCAGTACTTC
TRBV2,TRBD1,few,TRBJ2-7,CASMRGQGASNEQYF,TGTGCCAGCATGAGGGGACAGGGGGCTAGCAACGAGCAGTACTTC
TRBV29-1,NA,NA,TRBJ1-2,CSVAPAGLGYGYTF,TGCAGCGTGGCCCCGGCGGGCTTAGGGTATGGCTACACCTTC
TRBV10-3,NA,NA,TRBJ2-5,CAISESAWGQETQYF,TGTGCCATCAGTGAGTCGGCGTGGGGACAAGAGACCCAGTACTTC
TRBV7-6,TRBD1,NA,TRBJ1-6,CASSRRTGGSPLHF,TGTGCCAGCAGCAGAAGGACAGGGGGTTCACCCCTCCACTTT
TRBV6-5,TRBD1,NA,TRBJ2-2,CASSPDRVELFF,TGTGCCAGCAGTCCGGACAGGGTGGAGCTGTTTTTT
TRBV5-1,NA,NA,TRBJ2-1,CASSLWSRTPYNEQFF,TGCGCCAGCAGCTTGTGGTCCAGGACCCCCTACAATGAGCAGTTCTTC
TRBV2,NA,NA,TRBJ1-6,CASITGQIQPSPLHF,TGTGCCAGCATTACTGGACAAATCCAACCTTCACCCCTCCACTTT
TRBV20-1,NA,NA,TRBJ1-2,CSAVNPGYTF,TGCAGTGCGGTGAACCCTGGCTACACCTTC
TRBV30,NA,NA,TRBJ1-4,CAWSVLGPNEKLFF,TGTGCCTGGAGTGTACTCGGACCTAATGAAAAACTGTTTTTT
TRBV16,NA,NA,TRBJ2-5,CASSQNRFQETQYF,TGTGCCAGCAGCCAAAATAGATTCCAAGAGACCCAGTACTTC
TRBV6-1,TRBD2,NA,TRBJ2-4,CASSEARLAGIGTAKNIQYF,TGTGCCAGCAGTGAAGCGAGACTAGCGGGAATCGGTACGGCCAAAAACATTCAGTACTTC
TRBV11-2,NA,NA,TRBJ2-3,CASSFTGYGTDTQYF,TGTGCCAGCAGCTTTACAGGGTACGGCACAGATACGCAGTATTTT
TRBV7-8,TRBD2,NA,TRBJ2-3,CASSFGLAGFEDTQYF,TGTGCCAGCAGCTTTGGACTAGCGGGATTTGAAGATACGCAGTATTTT
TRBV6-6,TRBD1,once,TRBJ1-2,CASSRRARGQLNYGYTF,TGTGCCAGCAGTCGCAGAGCTCGGGGACAGCTTAACTATGGCTACACCTTC
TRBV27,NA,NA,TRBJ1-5,CASSLGRSNQPQHF,TGTGCCAGCAGTTTAGGACGCAGCAATCAGCCCCAGCATTTT
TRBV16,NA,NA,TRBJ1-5,CASSQVVHQPQHF,TGTGCCAGCAGCCAGGTTGTTCATCAGCCCCAGCATTTT
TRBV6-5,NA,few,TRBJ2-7,CASRPRGALYEQYF,TGTGCCAGCAGGCCTCGTGGGGCACTCTACGAGCAGTACTTC
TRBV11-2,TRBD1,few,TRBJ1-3,CASSRRQGQGNTIYF,TGTGCCAGCAGCAGACGACAGGGTCAAGGAAACACCATATATTTT
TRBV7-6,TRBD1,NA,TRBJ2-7,CASSSRTGRFYEQYF,TGTGCCAGCAGCTCACGGACAGGGAGATTCTACGAGCAGTACTTC
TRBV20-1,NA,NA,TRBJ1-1,CSAPSGMGAFF,TGCAGTGCTCCTTCAGGGATGGGAGCTTTCTTT
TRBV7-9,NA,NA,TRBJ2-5,CASSLEQIQETQYF,TGTGCCAGCAGCTTAGAACAGATCCAAGAGACCCAGTACTTC
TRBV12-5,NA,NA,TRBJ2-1,CASGFVLNEQFF,TGTGCTAGTGGTTTCGTCCTGAATGAGCAGTTCTTC
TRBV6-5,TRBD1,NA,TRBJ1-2,CASRTITGGSGYTF,TGTGCCAGCAGAACAATTACAGGGGGCTCTGGCTACACCTTC
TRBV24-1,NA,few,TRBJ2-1,CATSDRGNEQFF,TGTGCCACCAGTGACAGGGGCAATGAGCAGTTCTTC
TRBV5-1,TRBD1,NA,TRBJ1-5,CASSFGQGRTIYSNQPQHF,TGCGCCAGCAGCTTCGGACAGGGCCGAACGATATATAGCAATCAGCCCCAGCATTTT
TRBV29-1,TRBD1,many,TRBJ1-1,CSVTTGTEAFF,TGCAGCGTTACGACAGGGACTGAAGCTTTCTTT
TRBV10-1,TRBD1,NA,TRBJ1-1,CASSEPGQAPTEAFF,TGCGCCAGCAGTGAGCCGGGACAGGCCCCCACTGAAGCTTTCTTT
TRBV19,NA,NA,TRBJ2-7,CASSIKISDSYEQYF,TGTGCCAGTAGTATTAAGATAAGTGACTCCTACGAGCAGTACTTC
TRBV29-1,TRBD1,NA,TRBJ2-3,CSVAGQGGTDTQYF,TGCAGCGTCGCTGGACAGGGCGGCACGGATACGCAGTATTTT
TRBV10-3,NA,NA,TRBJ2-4,CAISESASGNIQYF,TGTGCCATCAGTGAGTCCGCGAGCGGAAACATTCAGTACTTC
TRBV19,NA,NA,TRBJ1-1,CASSIGSGVNTEAFF,TGTGCCAGTAGTATAGGTTCTGGAGTGAACACTGAAGCTTTCTTT
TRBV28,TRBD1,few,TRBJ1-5,CASRDRANQPQHF,TGTGCCAGCAGGGACAGGGCTAATCAGCCCCAGCATTTT
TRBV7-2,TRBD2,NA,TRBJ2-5,CASSLATGLAARRQETQYF,TGTGCCAGCAGCTTAGCTACTGGACTAGCGGCAAGACGACAAGAGACCCAGTACTTC
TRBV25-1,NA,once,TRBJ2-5,CASSAGETQYF,TGTGCCAGCAGTGCTGGGGAGACCCAGTACTTC
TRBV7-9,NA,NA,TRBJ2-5,CASSLDLASGETQYF,TGTGCCAGCAGCTTGGATCTAGCGAGTGGGGAGACCCAGTACTTC
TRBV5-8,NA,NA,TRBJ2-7,CASSFRYRAYEQYF,TGTGCCAGCAGCTTTCGGTACAGGGCCTACGAGCAGTACTTC
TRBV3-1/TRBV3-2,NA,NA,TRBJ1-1,CASSQDQMGRWNTEAFF,TGTGCCAGCAGCCAAGATCAGATGGGCCGGTGGAACACTGAAGCTTTCTTT
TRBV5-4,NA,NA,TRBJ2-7,CASRTQGARGEQYF,TGTGCCAGCAGAACGCAGGGTGCCCGGGGCGAGCAGTACTTC
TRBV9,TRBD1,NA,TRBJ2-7,CASSVGQGNYEQYF,TGTGCCAGCAGCGTGGGACAGGGGAACTACGAGCAGTACTTC
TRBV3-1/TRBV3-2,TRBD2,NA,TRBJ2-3,CASSQTSGTSTDTQYF,TGTGCCAGCAGCCAAACTAGCGGTACTAGCACAGATACGCAGTATTTT
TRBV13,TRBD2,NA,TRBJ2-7,CASSRGGRISYEQYF,TGTGCCAGCAGCCGGGGAGGGCGAATCTCCTACGAGCAGTACTTC
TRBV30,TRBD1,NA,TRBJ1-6,CAWSGQGAGAYNSPLHF,TGTGCCTGGAGTGGACAGGGGGCAGGCGCGTATAATTCACCCCTCCACTTT
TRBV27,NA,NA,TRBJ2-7,CASSPQTRSATYEQYF,TGTGCCAGCAGTCCACAGACTAGATCAGCTACGTACGAGCAGTACTTC
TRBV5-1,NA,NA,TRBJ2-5,CASSLGVGAPQGTQYF,TGCGCCAGCAGCCTGGGGGTGGGGGCCCCCCAAGGGACCCAGTACTTC
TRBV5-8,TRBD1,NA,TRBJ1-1,CASSFRRARDRGRKNTEAFF,TGTGCCAGCAGCTTTAGGCGGGCCCGCGACAGGGGACGAAAGAACACTGAAGCTTTCTTT
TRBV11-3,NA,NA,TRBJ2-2,CASSLMMNTGELFF,TGTGCCAGCAGCTTAATGATGAACACCGGGGAGCTGTTTTTT
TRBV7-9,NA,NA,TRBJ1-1,CASSSLKYTEAFF,TGTGCCAGCAGCTCCCTTAAATACACTGAAGCTTTCTTT
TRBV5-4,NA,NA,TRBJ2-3,CASSLLGAWTDTQYF,TGTGCCAGCAGCTTGCTAGGGGCTTGGACAGATACGCAGTATTTT
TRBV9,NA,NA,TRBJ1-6,CASSVATDSPLHF,TGTGCCAGCAGCGTAGCTACAGATTCACCCCTCCACTTT
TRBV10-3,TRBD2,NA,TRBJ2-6,CAISQPPAGGSGANVLTF,TGTGCCATCAGTCAGCCGCCAGCGGGGGGTTCCGGGGCCAACGTCCTGACTTTC
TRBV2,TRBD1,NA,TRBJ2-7,CASRSVGQGASYEQYF,TGTGCCAGCCGATCCGTGGGACAGGGGGCCTCCTACGAGCAGTACTTC